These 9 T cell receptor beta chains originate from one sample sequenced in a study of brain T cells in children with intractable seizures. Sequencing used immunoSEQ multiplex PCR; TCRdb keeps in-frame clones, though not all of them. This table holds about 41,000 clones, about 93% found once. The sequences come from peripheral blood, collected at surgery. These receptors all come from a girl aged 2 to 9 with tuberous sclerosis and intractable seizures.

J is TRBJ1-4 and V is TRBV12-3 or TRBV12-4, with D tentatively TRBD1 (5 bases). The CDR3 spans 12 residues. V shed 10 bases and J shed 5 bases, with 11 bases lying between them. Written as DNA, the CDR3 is TGTGCCATAGGGACCGACAATGAAAAACTGTTTTTT. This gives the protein CAIGTDNEKLFF.

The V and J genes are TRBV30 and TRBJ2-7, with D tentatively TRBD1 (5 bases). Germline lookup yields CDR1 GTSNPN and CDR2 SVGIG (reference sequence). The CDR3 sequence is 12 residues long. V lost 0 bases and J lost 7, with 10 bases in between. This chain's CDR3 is CAWSVTPGEQYF. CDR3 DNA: TGTGCCTGGAGTGTAACCCCAGGGGAGCAGTACTTC. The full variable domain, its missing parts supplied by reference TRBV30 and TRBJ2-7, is SQTIHQWPATLVQPVGSPLSLECTVEGTSNPNLYWYRQAAGRGLQLLFYSVGIGQISSEVPQNLSASRPQDRQFILSSKKLLLSDSGFYLCAWSVTPGEQYFGPGTRLTVT.

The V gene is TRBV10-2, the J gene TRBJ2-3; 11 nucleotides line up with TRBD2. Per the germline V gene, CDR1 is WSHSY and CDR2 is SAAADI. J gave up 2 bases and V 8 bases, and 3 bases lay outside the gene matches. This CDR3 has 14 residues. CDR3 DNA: TGCGCCAGCCTACTAGCGGGGGCCACAGATACGCAGTATTTT. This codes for CASLLAGATDTQYF.

CDR3 sequence: CASSHIKGTGPLFRRTDTQYF. The DNA of the CDR3 is TGTGCCAGCAGCCATATCAAGGGCACAGGGCCCCTCTTTCGACGCACAGATACGCAGTATTTT. J is TRBJ2-3 and V is TRBV14; perhaps TRBD1 as D (6 bases). Trimming took 3 bases from V and 1 from J, leaving 29 bases between them. CDR1 and CDR2 (germline): SGHDN, FVKESK. The CDR3 runs 21 residues.

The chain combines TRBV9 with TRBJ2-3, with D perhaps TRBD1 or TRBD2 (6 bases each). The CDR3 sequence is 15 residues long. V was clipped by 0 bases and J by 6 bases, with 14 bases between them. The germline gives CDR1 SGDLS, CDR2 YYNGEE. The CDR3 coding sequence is TGTGCCAGCAGCGTAGGGAATAGGGGGGTGGATACGCAGTATTTT. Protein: CASSVGNRGVDTQYF.

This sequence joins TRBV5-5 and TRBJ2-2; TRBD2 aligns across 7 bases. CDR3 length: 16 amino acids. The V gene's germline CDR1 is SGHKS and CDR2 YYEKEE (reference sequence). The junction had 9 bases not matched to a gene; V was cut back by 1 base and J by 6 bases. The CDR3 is CASSLSRGAGAGELFF. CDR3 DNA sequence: TGTGCCAGCAGCTTGTCGCGCGGGGCGGGGGCCGGGGAGCTGTTTTTT.

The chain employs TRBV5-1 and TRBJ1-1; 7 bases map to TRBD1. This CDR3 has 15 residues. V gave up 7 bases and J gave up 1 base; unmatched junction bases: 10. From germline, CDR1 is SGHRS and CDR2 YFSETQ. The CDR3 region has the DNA TGCGCCAGCCTTACCGGGACAGCGGAGAACACTGAAGCTTTCTTT. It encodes CASLTGTAENTEAFF.

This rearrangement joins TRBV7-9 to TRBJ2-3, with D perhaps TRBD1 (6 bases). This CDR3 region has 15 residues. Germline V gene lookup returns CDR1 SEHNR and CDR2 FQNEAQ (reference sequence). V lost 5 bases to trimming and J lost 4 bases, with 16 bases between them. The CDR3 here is CASSLQQGEADTQYF. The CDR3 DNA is TGTGCCAGCAGCCTTCAACAGGGAGAAGCAGATACGCAGTATTTT.

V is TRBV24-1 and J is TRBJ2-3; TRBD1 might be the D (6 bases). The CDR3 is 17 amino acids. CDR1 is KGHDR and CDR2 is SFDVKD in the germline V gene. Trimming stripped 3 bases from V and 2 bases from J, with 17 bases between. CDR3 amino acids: CATSDRTTGIYTDTQYF. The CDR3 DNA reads TGTGCCACCAGTGATCGTACTACAGGGATTTACACAGATACGCAGTATTTT.